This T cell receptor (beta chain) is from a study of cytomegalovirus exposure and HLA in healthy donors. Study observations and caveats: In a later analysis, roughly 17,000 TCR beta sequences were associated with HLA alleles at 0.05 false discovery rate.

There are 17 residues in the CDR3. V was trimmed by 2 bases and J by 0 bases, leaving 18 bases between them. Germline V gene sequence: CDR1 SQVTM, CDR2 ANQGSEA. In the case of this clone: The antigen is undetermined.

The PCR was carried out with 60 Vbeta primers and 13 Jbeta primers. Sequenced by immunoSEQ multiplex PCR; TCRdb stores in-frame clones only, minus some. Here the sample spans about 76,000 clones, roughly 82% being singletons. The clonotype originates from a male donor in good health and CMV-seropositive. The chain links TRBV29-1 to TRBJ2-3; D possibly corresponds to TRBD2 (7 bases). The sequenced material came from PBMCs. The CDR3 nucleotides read TGCAGCGTTGAAAGGGGGGTGCTAGCGGCTAGCACAGATACGCAGTATTTT. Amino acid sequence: CSVERGVLAASTDTQYF.